This T cell receptor beta chain was sequenced in a study of human T cells and chemical hapten exposure (dated by TCRdb to the early 2020s). About the full investigation: For sensitization, 2% DPC in acetone was applied to an approximately 2 cm by approximately 2 cm area of upper inner arm skin. Weekly therapeutic DPC doses were additionally applied to the scalp of patients throughout the approximately 24-week study period. Patch testing on the upper back used Finn chambers containing 0.01% DPC, with scoring done after 6 days according to International Contact Dermatitis Research Group standards. The patient cohort, mostly female, included alopecia areata with under or over 50% scalp involvement, alopecia totalis and alopecia universalis. Libraries were pooled for sequencing, and per-sample TCR yields varied mainly because of small differences in library volumes within the pool. The study tracked peripheral blood TCR repertoire changes in vivo during primary and secondary sensitization to the hapten diphenylcyclopropenone (DPC) in alopecia patients. Blood samples were taken from patients before sensitization (week 0) and then at 2, 6 and about 24 weeks after DPC sensitization. Around 30 alopecia patients provided blood for TCR sequencing at one to four time points (pre-sensitization, 2, 6 and 24 weeks).

V lost 7 bases and J lost 0 bases; the stretch between them is 16 bases long. CDR1 and CDR2, looked up from the germline V gene, are SGDLS and YYNGEE. There are 15 amino acids in the CDR3, from cysteine to phenylalanine inclusive. CDR3 DNA only is kept here, 45 bases in frame from base 1. The sample's time point label, in plain terms: pre-sensitization, week 0. The treatment or condition label corresponds to: therapeutic diphenylcyclopropenone sensitization with weekly scalp DPC. At each patch-test visit, blood was drawn before the patch test was applied. To be eligible, patients had to be aged 18 to 70, diagnosed with alopecia and judged suitable for DPC therapy, while pregnant patients were excluded. Unfractionated whole blood was collected in Tempus Blood RNA tubes, and total RNA was extracted from that blood. Libraries were made using RACE. The data were produced on a NextSeq 500. During library preparation, unique molecular identifiers were attached to individual cDNA molecules so that TCRs could be counted quantitatively and reproducibly. Each blood RNA sample was used to sequence both TCR alpha and TCR beta chains. The original pipeline was this. The median number of TCRs per sample was roughly 98,000, ranging from 23,224 to 690,600. The Decombinator software suite was used to annotate the V, J and CDR3 of the TCR reads. For PS versus PT1 abundance plots, all samples were subsampled to the same number of TCRs (28,000). Expanded TCRs were defined as absent before sensitization and observed at least eight times at the 2-week time point. The public reads were reprocessed in TCRdb via fastp at Q25 and MiXCR, keeping in-frame beta chains. Every entry covers one CDR3 protein and lists the most common genes and DNA from its rows. TCRdb, not the original authors, processed these V and J calls. Within this sample are some 36,000 distinct CDR3 sequences, with around 7.6% of them counted one time only. The ten top clones hold 1% to 1.5% of the sample.

The paper's findings and limits, for the study overall: Patch test score was positively correlated with the number of PT1 expanded TCRs, with significance at thresholds 8, 16 and 32 but not at 4. Compared with pre-sensitization or healthy control sets, expanded TCRs formed significantly more large CDR3 similarity clusters, which is consistent with antigen-driven responses. Because all patients had alopecia, a presumed autoimmune disease, the immune response of the patients might differ from that of healthy individuals. No change with DPC sensitization was found in the number of TCRs above 1 in 1000 frequency, and no evidence of global repertoire structure alterations was found. After repeated subsampling, changes were observed in the strength of the expansion versus patch-test correlation and in the threshold at which the correlation became significant.

Comments on this clonotype: No antigen is known for it. No much larger clone is present one base from it, and per-base qualities are unavailable.

The sequence derives from a woman in her forties or fifties with alopecia areata. Some clones in this sample may be carry-over from other donors' samples. The chain is made from TRBV9 and TRBJ2-5; the D region is possibly TRBD1 or TRBD2, each matching across 6 bases. This sample comprised whole blood, obtained in connection with sensitization to the hapten diphenylcyclopropenone (DPC). Read as DNA, the sequence is TGTGCCAGCGGGGGGCTAGCGAGGTACCAAGAGACCCAGTACTTC. Translated, it gives CASGGLARYQETQYF.